This paragraph reports one T cell receptor (beta chain). V lost 1 base, J lost 2 bases, and 12 bases lay in between. CDR3 length equals 15 residues. From germline, CDR1 is LGHNA and CDR2 YNFKEQ. This entry belongs to a study of blood T cell repertoires in COVID-19. Whole-study context: Researchers got acute and convalescent COVID-19 samples from the United States, Italy and Spain. PBMCs, B-cell-depleted T cells, or T cells were the source of the cDNA or gDNA that made up the material.

As processed by the authors: From reference gene primer amplification, estimates of nucleated cell counts were derived. Here immunoSEQ multiplex PCR was the method, and the copy in TCRdb shows in-frame clones only, minus some. That table supplies the V and J calls and clone size; D and trimming were determined from the DNA. The sample shows approximately 190,000 clones, around four fifths of them seen only once. The sample taken for sequencing was peripheral blood. The rearrangement uses TRBV4-2 and TRBJ2-7; maybe TRBD2 (6 bases). The receptor was isolated from a woman aged 25 to 39 with acute or convalescent COVID-19. CDR3 in amino acids: CASSQAGEEAYEQYF. DNA of the CDR3: TGTGCCAGCAGCCAAGCGGGGGAGGAGGCCTACGAGCAGTACTTC.